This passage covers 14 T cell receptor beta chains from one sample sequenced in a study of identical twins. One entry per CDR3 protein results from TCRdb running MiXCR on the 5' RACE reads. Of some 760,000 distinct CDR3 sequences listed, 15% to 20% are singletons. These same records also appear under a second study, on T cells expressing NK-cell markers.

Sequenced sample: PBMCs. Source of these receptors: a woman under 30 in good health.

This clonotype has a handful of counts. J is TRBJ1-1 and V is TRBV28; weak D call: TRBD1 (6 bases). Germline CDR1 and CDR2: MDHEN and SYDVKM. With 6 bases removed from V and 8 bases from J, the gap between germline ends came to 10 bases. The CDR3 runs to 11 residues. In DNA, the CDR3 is TGTGCCAGCAGGCGGACAGTCGAAGCTTTCTTT. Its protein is CASRRTVEAFF.

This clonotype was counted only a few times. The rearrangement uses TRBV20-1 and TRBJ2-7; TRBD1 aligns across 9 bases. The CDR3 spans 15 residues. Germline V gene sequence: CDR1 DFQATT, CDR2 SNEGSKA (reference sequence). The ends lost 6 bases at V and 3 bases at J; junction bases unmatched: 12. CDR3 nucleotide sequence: TGCAGTGCAACCGGGGGAGGGGGACAGGGCTACGAGCAGTACTTC. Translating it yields CSATGGGGQGYEQYF.

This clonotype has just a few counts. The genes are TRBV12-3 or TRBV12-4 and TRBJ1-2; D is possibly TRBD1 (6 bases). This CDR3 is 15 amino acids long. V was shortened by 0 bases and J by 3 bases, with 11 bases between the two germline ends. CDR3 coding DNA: TGTGCCAGCAGTTTAGCCCCCACAGGGCACTATGGCTACACCTTC. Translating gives CASSLAPTGHYGYTF.

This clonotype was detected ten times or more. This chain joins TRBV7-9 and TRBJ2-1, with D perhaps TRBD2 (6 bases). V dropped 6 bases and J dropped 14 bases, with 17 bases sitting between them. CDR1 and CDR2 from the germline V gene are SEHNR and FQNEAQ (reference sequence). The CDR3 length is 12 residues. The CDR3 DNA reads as TGTGCCAGCAGTCCAATGGGAGGTCAAGAGTTCTTC. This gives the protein CASSPMGGQEFF. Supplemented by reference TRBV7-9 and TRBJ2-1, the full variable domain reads DTGVSQNPRHKITKRGQNVTFRCDPISEHNRLYWYRQTLGQGPEFLTYFQNEAQLEKSRLLSDRFSAERPKGSFSTLEIQRTEQGDSAMYLCASSPMGGQEFFGPGTRLTVL.

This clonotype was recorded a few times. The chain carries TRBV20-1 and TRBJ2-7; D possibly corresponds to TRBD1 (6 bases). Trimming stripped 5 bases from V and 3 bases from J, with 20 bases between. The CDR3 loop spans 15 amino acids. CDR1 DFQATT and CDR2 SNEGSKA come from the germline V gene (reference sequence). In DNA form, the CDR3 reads TGCAGTGCTGGCCCCGCAGGGGCTATGGGCTACGAGCAGTACTTC. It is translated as CSAGPAGAMGYEQYF.

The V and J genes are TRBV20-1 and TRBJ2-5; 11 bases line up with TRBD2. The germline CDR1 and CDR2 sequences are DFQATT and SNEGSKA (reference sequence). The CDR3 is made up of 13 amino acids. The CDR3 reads CGGSGRGQETQYF. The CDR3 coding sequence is TGCGGAGGTAGCGGGAGGGGCCAAGAGACCCAGTACTTC.

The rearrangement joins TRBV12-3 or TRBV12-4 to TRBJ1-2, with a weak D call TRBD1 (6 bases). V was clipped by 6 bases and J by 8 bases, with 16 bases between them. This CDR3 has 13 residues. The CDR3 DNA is TGTGCCAGCAGGTACCGGACAGAAGAGGGCTACACCTTC. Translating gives CASRYRTEEGYTF.

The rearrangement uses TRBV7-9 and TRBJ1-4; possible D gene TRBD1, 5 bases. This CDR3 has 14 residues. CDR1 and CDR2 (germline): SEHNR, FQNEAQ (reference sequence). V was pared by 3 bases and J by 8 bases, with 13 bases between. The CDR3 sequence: CASSFGSTGEKLFF. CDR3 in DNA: TGTGCCAGCAGCTTTGGAAGTACAGGAGAAAAACTGTTTTTT. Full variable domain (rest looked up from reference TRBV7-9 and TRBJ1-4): DTGVSQNPRHKITKRGQNVTFRCDPISEHNRLYWYRQTLGQGPEFLTYFQNEAQLEKSRLLSDRFSAERPKGSFSTLEIQRTEQGDSAMYLCASSFGSTGEKLFFGSGTQLSVL.

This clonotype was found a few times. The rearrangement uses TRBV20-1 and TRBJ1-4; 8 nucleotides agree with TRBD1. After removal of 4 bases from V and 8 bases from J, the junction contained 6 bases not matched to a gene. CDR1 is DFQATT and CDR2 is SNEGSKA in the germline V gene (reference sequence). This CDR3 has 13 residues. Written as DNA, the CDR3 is TGCAGTGCTACTCAGGGGGCGCCAGAAAAACTGTTTTTT. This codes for CSATQGAPEKLFF.

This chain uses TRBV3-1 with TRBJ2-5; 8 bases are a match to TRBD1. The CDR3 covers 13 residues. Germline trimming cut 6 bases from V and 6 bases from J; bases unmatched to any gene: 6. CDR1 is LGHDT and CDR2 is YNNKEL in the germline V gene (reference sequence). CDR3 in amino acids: CASSGQGWKTQYF. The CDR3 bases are TGTGCCAGCAGTGGACAGGGTTGGAAGACCCAGTACTTC.

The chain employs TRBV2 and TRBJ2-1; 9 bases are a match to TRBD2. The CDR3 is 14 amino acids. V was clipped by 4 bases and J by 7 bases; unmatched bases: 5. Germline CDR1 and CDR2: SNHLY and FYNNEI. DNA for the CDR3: TGTGCCAGCAGTGTGCTCCTAGCGGGGAATGAGCAGTTCTTC. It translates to CASSVLLAGNEQFF.

The CDR3 region is CASSQSDEAETQYF. The CDR3, as DNA: TGTGCCAGCTCACAGTCCGATGAGGCGGAGACCCAGTACTTC. The rearrangement links TRBV18 to TRBJ2-5; D is uncertain. Between the trimmed V and J ends, which lost 4 bases and 5 bases, there was a span of 14 bases. The CDR3 totals 14 residues. Germline V CDR1 and CDR2: KGHSH, LQKENI.

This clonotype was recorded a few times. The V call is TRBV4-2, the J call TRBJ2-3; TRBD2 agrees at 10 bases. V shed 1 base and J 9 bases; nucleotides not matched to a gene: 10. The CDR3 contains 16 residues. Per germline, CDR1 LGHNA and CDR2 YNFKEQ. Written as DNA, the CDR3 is TGTGCCAGCAGCCAAGGAATAGCGGGGGGTCGAGGGACGCAGTATTTT. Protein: CASSQGIAGGRGTQYF.

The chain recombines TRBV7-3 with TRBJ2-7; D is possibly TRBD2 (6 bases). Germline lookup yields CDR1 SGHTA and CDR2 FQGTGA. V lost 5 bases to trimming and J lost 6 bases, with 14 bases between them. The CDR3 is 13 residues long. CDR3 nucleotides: TGTGCCAGCAGCCGGGACTTTAAGAGCGAGCAGTACTTC. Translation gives CASSRDFKSEQYF. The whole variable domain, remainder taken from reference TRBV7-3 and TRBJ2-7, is GAGVSQTPSNKVTEKGKYVELRCDPISGHTALYWYRQSLGQGPEFLIYFQGTGAADDSGLPNDRFFAVRPEGSVSTLKIQRTERGDSAVYLCASSRDFKSEQYFGPGTRLTVT.